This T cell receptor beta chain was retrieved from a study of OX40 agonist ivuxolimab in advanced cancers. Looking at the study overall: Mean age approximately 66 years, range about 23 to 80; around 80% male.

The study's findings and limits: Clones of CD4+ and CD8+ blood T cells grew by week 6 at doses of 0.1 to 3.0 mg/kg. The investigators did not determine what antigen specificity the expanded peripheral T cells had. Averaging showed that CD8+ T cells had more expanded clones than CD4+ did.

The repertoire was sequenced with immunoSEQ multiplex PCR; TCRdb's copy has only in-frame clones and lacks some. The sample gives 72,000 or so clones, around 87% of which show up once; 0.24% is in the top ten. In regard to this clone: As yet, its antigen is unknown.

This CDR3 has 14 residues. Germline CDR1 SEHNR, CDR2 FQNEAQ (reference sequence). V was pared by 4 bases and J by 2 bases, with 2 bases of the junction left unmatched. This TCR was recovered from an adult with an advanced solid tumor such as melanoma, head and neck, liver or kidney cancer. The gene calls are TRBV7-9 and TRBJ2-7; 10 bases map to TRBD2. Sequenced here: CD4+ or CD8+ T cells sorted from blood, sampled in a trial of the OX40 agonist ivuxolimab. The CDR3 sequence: CASSWTSGTYEQYF. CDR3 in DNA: TGTGCCAGCAGCTGGACTAGCGGTACCTACGAGCAGTACTTC. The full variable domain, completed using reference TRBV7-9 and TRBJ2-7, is DTGVSQNPRHKITKRGQNVTFRCDPISEHNRLYWYRQTLGQGPEFLTYFQNEAQLEKSRLLSDRFSAERPKGSFSTLEIQRTEQGDSAMYLCASSWTSGTYEQYFGPGTRLTVT.